The 17 T cell receptor beta chains presented below share a single source sample, sequenced in a study of T cells in Graves' hyperthyroidism and ophthalmopathy. The source material, RNA transcripts, was used to amplify TCR beta CDR3 regions. The HTBI primer set drove a first-round RT-PCR of the TCR CDR3. In TCRdb, the multiplex PCR reads were re-called with MiXCR into one record per CDR3 protein. The table includes some 620,000 distinct CDR3 sequences, around 15% detected once. Sequencing was carried out using blood. The receptors shown here come from a woman aged 30 to 39 with Graves' hyperthyroidism.

The V call is TRBV6-1, the J call TRBJ1-1; no definite D call. From germline, CDR1 is MNHNS and CDR2 SASEGT. This CDR3 spans 14 amino acids. The V end was cut by 8 bases, the J end by 1 base, with 14 bases between. CDR3 sequence (DNA): TGTGCCAGCGAAAGAGAAAGTGAGAACACTGAAGCTTTCTTT. It encodes CASERESENTEAFF.

The chain couples TRBV3-1 to TRBJ2-7; 9 bases fit TRBD2. Germline CDR1 and CDR2: LGHDT and YNNKEL (reference sequence). The CDR3 contains 14 residues. The trim removed 6 bases at V and 6 bases at J, leaving 9 bases unmatched. CDR3 region: CASSPGTSFGEQYF. CDR3 DNA: TGTGCCAGCAGTCCCGGGACTAGCTTTGGCGAGCAGTACTTC.

This clonotype was observed at least ten times. The J gene is TRBJ2-6, the V gene TRBV28, with 10 positions matching TRBD1. The V segment lost 11 bases and the J segment 0 bases; nucleotides outside the gene matches: 16. This CDR3 spans 19 amino acids. The germline V gene encodes CDR1 MDHEN and CDR2 SYDVKM. CDR3 bases: TGTGCCGCTGGCCTGTTTCCCGGGACAGGGGTCTCTGGGGCCAACGTCCTGACTTTC. This codes for CAAGLFPGTGVSGANVLTF.

This clonotype was seen ten or more times. V and J are TRBV12-3 or TRBV12-4 and TRBJ2-7; 7 nucleotides align to TRBD1. CDR3 length: 15 residues. V shed 5 bases, J shed 2 bases, and the junction held 9 bases outside the gene matches. In DNA, the CDR3 is TGTGCCAGCAGTCTCGCAGGGACAGATACCTACGAGCAGTACTTC. Translation gives CASSLAGTDTYEQYF.

V and J are TRBV19 and TRBJ2-2; 7 bases agree with TRBD2. This CDR3 contains 14 residues. The ends lost 6 bases at V and 5 bases at J; junction bases unmatched: 6. Germline V gene lookup returns CDR1 LNHDA and CDR2 SQIVND (reference sequence). The CDR3 sequence: CASRVGAGTGELFF. DNA of the CDR3: TGTGCCAGTAGGGTGGGAGCGGGAACCGGGGAGCTGTTTTTT.

This clonotype was seen ten or more times. The rearrangement joins TRBV28 to TRBJ2-7; D remains ambiguous. CDR1 MDHEN and CDR2 SYDVKM come from the germline V gene. Deletions cut 6 bases from V and 12 bases from J, with 24 bases between. CDR3 length: 14 residues. The CDR3, as DNA: TGTGCCAGCAGGCCCTCTCTCGGTCCCCATGATTCGTACTTC. Amino acid sequence: CASRPSLGPHDSYF.

J is TRBJ1-4 and V is TRBV27, with TRBD1 identical over 7 bases. The CDR3 loop spans 15 amino acids. V was pared by 3 bases and J by 7 bases, with 8 bases of the junction left unmatched. Germline loops: CDR1 MNHEY, CDR2 SMNVEV (reference sequence). The CDR3 DNA reads TGTGCCAGCAGTTTCCCCGGACAGGTGTGTGAAAAACTGTTTTTT. As protein: CASSFPGQVCEKLFF.

This clonotype was picked up a small number of times. The chain employs TRBV12-5 and TRBJ2-6; D remains unclear. The CDR3 spans 13 residues. CDR1 and CDR2 from the germline V gene are LGHNT and FRNRAP. CDR3 in amino acids: CASGASGANVLTF. Written as DNA, the CDR3 is TGTGCCTCCGGTGCCTCTGGGGCCAACGTCCTGACTTTC.

CDR3 amino acids: CASTDRFNQPQHF. In DNA form, the CDR3 reads TGTGCCAGTACAGACAGATTCAATCAGCCCCAGCATTTT. The chain combines TRBV19 with TRBJ1-5, with D tentatively TRBD1 (5 bases). The V end was cut by 7 bases, the J end by 3 bases, with 10 bases between. Per germline, CDR1 LNHDA and CDR2 SQIVND (reference sequence). The CDR3 length is 13 residues.

This clonotype was recorded many times. The chain uses TRBV20-1 and TRBJ2-1, with 9 bases identical to TRBD2. Germline CDR1 and CDR2: DFQATT and SNEGSKA (reference sequence). Losses at the gene ends were 0 bases for V and 2 bases for J; bases not matched to a gene: 5. The CDR3 runs to 16 residues. In DNA form, the CDR3 reads TGCAGTGCTAGAGATAGGTCTAGCGGGACCTACAATGAGCAGTTCTTC. It codes for CSARDRSSGTYNEQFF.

This clonotype was seen at least ten times. This chain uses TRBV7-8 with TRBJ2-1; D is undetermined. This CDR3 has 16 amino acids. Germline V CDR1 and CDR2: SGHVS, FQNEAQ. Trimming stripped 7 bases from V and 6 bases from J, with 22 bases between. In DNA form, the CDR3 reads TGTGCCAGCACCCAACGTCGGGCTCAACCCACCAATGAGCAGTTCTTC. Translating gives CASTQRRAQPTNEQFF.

The rearrangement uses TRBV28 and TRBJ2-7; the match to TRBD1 covers 7 bases. The CDR3 runs 15 residues. The germline gives CDR1 MDHEN, CDR2 SYDVKM. V gave up 10 bases and J gave up 7 bases; unmatched junction bases: 19. This CDR3 reads CATSLLPGQLSEQYF. In DNA form, the CDR3 reads TGTGCCACCAGCTTGCTACCGGGACAGCTTTCGGAGCAGTACTTC.

In this sample, this clonotype turned up a few times. The gene calls are TRBV7-8 and TRBJ2-1, with D perhaps TRBD2 (5 bases). The CDR3 consists of 15 residues. From germline, CDR1 is SGHVS and CDR2 FQNEAQ. Trimming pared 4 bases from V and 3 bases from J, leaving 13 bases between. The CDR3 region has the DNA TGTGCCAGCAGCTCATTAGCGTCCCACTACAATGAGCAGTTCTTC. It codes for CASSSLASHYNEQFF. Full variable domain (rest looked up from reference TRBV7-8 and TRBJ2-1): GAGVSQSPRYKVAKRGQDVALRCDPISGHVSLFWYQQALGQGPEFLTYFQNEAQLDKSGLPSDRFFAERPEGSVSTLKIQRTQQEDSAVYLCASSSLASHYNEQFFGPGTRLTVL.

This clonotype was counted many times. The chain's CDR3 is CASSHSGRGSHEQFF. In DNA, the CDR3 is TGTGCCAGCAGCCATAGCGGGAGAGGTTCACATGAGCAGTTCTTC. V usage is TRBV3-1 and J usage is TRBJ2-1; 9 bases align to TRBD2. V lost 3 bases, J lost 8 bases, and 8 bases stayed unmatched. Per the germline V gene, CDR1 is LGHDT and CDR2 is YNNKEL (reference sequence). The CDR3 is 15 amino acids.

The rearrangement uses TRBV5-1 and TRBJ2-5, with a tentative D call TRBD2 (6 bases). The germline V gene has CDR1 SGHRS and CDR2 YFSETQ. The CDR3 spans 14 residues. Trimming cost V 4 bases and J 5 bases, with 15 bases left between them. CDR3 sequence reads: CASSDVGGSETQYF. The CDR3 DNA is TGCGCCAGCAGCGATGTGGGGGGAAGTGAGACCCAGTACTTC.

This clonotype was seen repeatedly, ten times or more. V usage is TRBV11-2 and J usage is TRBJ2-7; 10 nucleotides match TRBD2. CDR1 is SGHAT, CDR2 FQNNGV, per germline. The CDR3 is made up of 16 amino acids. J lost 6 bases, V lost 2 bases, and 10 bases had no gene match. This CDR3 reads CASSLSGRAVRGEQYF. Written as DNA, the CDR3 is TGTGCCAGCAGCTTAAGCGGGAGGGCCGTTCGCGGCGAGCAGTACTTC. Looking up the rest from reference TRBV11-2 and TRBJ2-7 gives the full variable domain: EAGVAQSPRYKIIEKRQSVAFWCNPISGHATLYWYQQILGQGPKLLIQFQNNGVVDDSQLPKDRFSAERLKGVDSTLKIQPAKLEDSAVYLCASSLSGRAVRGEQYFGPGTRLTVT.

This clonotype was counted between two and nine times. This rearrangement joins TRBV18 to TRBJ1-1, with unresolved D. Germline V gene lookup returns CDR1 KGHSH and CDR2 LQKENI. Trimming pared 3 bases from V and 2 bases from J, leaving 13 bases between. CDR3 length: 15 residues. CDR3 nucleotides: TGTGCCAGCTCACCGGGTTTACAAAGTAACACTGAAGCTTTCTTT. Protein: CASSPGLQSNTEAFF.